These T cell receptor beta chains were read from a single sample in a study of T cells after yellow fever vaccination. TCRdb re-called the 5' RACE reads with MiXCR, one entry per CDR3 protein. Of about 220,000 distinct CDR3 sequences listed, around 6.7% are singletons. The material sequenced was CD4+ T cells sorted from PBMCs, taken on the day of the yellow fever booster vaccination. These receptors were obtained from a man younger than 45 who received the YFV17D yellow fever vaccine. Both conserved end residues are part of each CDR3. D genes are given only for firm matches. Clone size is stated in some rows and not others, as once, few, many or a class when expanded.

j_call: TRBJ2-3
clone_size: few
v_call: TRBV6-1
d_call: TRBD2
cdr3_aa: CASSMTSGRPSTDTQYF
cdr3_nt: TGTGCCAGCAGTATGACTAGCGGGAGGCCTAGCACAGATACGCAGTATTTT

j_call: TRBJ2-2
clone_size: few
v_call: TRBV9
d_call: TRBD1
cdr3_aa: CASSVRGQGATGELFF
cdr3_nt: TGTGCCAGCAGCGTCCGAGGACAGGGGGCCACCGGGGAGCTGTTTTTT

j_call: TRBJ1-2
clone_size: few
v_call: TRBV29-1
d_call: TRBD1
cdr3_aa: CSVRAGGAGYTF
cdr3_nt: TGCAGCGTCAGGGCAGGGGGCGCTGGCTACACCTTC

j_call: TRBJ2-5
clone_size: few
v_call: TRBV29-1
d_call: .
cdr3_aa: CSVLRRAETQYF
cdr3_nt: TGCAGCGTCCTGAGACGGGCGGAGACCCAGTACTTC

j_call: TRBJ2-2
clone_size: .
v_call: TRBV7-3
d_call: .
cdr3_aa: CASSLREGELFF
cdr3_nt: TGTGCCAGCAGCTTAAGGGAGGGGGAGCTGTTTTTT

j_call: TRBJ1-3
clone_size: few
v_call: TRBV11-2
d_call: TRBD1
cdr3_aa: CASSLSLGQRTYSGNTIYF
cdr3_nt: TGTGCCAGCAGCTTATCTCTGGGACAGCGAACTTACTCTGGAAACACCATATATTTT

j_call: TRBJ2-3
clone_size: many
v_call: TRBV7-2
d_call: .
cdr3_aa: CASSQQGLTDTQYF
cdr3_nt: TGTGCCAGCAGCCAACAGGGTCTCACAGATACGCAGTATTTT

j_call: TRBJ1-6
clone_size: few
v_call: TRBV3-1
d_call: .
cdr3_aa: CASSRPDNSPLHF
cdr3_nt: TGTGCCAGCAGCCGACCGGATAATTCACCCCTCCACTTT

j_call: TRBJ2-2
clone_size: few
v_call: TRBV5-3
d_call: .
cdr3_aa: CARSLFTAGELFF
cdr3_nt: TGTGCCAGAAGCTTGTTCACCGCCGGGGAGCTGTTTTTT

j_call: TRBJ2-7
clone_size: few
v_call: TRBV18
d_call: TRBD2
cdr3_aa: CASSQIAGDVSYEQYF
cdr3_nt: TGTGCCAGCTCACAGATAGCGGGAGATGTCTCCTACGAGCAGTACTTC

j_call: TRBJ2-1
clone_size: many
v_call: TRBV2
d_call: TRBD1
cdr3_aa: CAGGQGRSRNEQFF
cdr3_nt: TGTGCCGGGGGACAGGGCCGGAGTCGGAATGAGCAGTTCTTC

j_call: TRBJ2-4
clone_size: .
v_call: TRBV20-1
d_call: TRBD2
cdr3_aa: CSARGGMGGTKNIQYF
cdr3_nt: TGCAGTGCTAGAGGTGGGATGGGAGGGACCAAAAACATTCAGTACTTC

j_call: TRBJ2-4
clone_size: once
v_call: TRBV20-1
d_call: .
cdr3_aa: CCARDHQGPGWDKNIQYF
cdr3_nt: TGCTGTGCTAGAGATCATCAGGGGCCGGGATGGGACAAAAACATTCAGTACTTC

j_call: TRBJ2-1
clone_size: few
v_call: TRBV6-5
d_call: .
cdr3_aa: CASSYPGVNEQFF
cdr3_nt: TGTGCCAGCAGTTACCCGGGGGTGAATGAGCAGTTCTTC

j_call: TRBJ2-6
clone_size: many
v_call: TRBV20-1
d_call: .
cdr3_aa: CSARIVGANVLTF
cdr3_nt: TGCAGTGCTAGAATAGTTGGGGCCAACGTCCTGACTTTC